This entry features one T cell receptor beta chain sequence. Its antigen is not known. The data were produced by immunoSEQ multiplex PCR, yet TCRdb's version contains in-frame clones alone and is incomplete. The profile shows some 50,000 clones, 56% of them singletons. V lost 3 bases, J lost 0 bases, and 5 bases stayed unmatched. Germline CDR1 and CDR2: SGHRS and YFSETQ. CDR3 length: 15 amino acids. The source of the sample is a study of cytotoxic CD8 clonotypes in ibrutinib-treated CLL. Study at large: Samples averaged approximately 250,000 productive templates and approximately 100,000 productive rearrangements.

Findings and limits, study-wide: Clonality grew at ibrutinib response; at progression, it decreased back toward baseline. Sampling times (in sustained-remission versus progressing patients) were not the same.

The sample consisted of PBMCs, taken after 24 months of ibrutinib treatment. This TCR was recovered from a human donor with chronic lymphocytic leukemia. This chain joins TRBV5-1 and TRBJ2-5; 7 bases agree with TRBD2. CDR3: CASSSRLADQETQYF. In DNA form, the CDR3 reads TGCGCCAGCAGCTCCCGACTAGCAGACCAAGAGACCCAGTACTTC.